The sequence of this TCR beta chain was determined in a study of T cell changes during pregnancy in multiple sclerosis. Assay used: immunoSEQ multiplex PCR; TCRdb lists only in-frame clones, some missing. The table shows some 70,000 clones, with about 90% occurring only once. This clonotype was sampled from a female donor with multiple sclerosis, enrolled in a pregnancy study. The source was peripheral blood, collected in the second trimester of pregnancy.

CDR3 loop: CASSLDRGSYGYTF. The CDR3, as DNA: TGTGCCAGCAGCCTGGACAGGGGTTCGTATGGCTACACCTTC. This chain joins TRBV5-5 and TRBJ1-2, with 9 bases identical to TRBD1. This CDR3 is 14 amino acids long. In germline, CDR1 is SGHKS, CDR2 YYEKEE (reference sequence). With V trimmed by 4 bases and J by 5 bases, 6 bases remained unmatched.